These T cell receptor beta chains were read from a single sample in a study of shared clonotypes between healthy human individuals. The protocol was immunoSEQ multiplex PCR, while the TCRdb copy is restricted to in-frame clones and leaves out a portion. The sample contains 550,000 to 850,000 clones, roughly 72% of which appear only once. What was sequenced was memory CD4+ T cells sorted from blood. All receptors derive from a woman aged 25 to 39 in good health. Both conserved end residues are part of each CDR3. D genes are given only for firm matches. Where a row states a size, it is once, few, many or the class of an expanded clone; other rows omit it.

J gene | clone size | D gene | V gene | CDR3 protein | CDR3 DNA
TRBJ2-3 | . | TRBD1 | TRBV28 | CASRRRDRVVDTQYF | TGTGCCAGCCGCAGGCGGGACAGGGTTGTAGATACGCAGTATTTT
TRBJ2-7 | . | . | TRBV11-3 | CASSLGSGDEQYF | TGTGCCAGCAGCTTGGGCTCAGGGGACGAGCAGTACTTC
TRBJ2-1 | . | . | TRBV19 | CASTPRETYNEQFF | TGTGCCAGTACCCCCCGAGAGACTTACAATGAGCAGTTCTTC
TRBJ2-1 | once | TRBD2 | TRBV15 | CATSRAQTSGMFDEQFF | TGTGCCACCAGCAGAGCACAGACTAGCGGGATGTTTGATGAGCAGTTCTTC
TRBJ2-7 | . | TRBD2 | TRBV15 | CATSRSTLAGQYF | TGTGCCACCAGCAGATCCACCCTAGCGGGGCAGTACTTC
TRBJ1-4 | . | TRBD1 | TRBV14 | CASSLLGTGTGNEKLFF | TGTGCCAGCAGCCTCCTGGGTACCGGGACAGGGAATGAAAAACTGTTTTTT
TRBJ2-5 | . | TRBD2 | TRBV5-4 | CASSRDPSGSVETQYF | TGTGCCAGCAGCCGGGATCCTAGCGGGAGCGTGGAGACCCAGTACTTC
TRBJ1-5 | many | . | TRBV2 | CASSEDGGQPQHF | TGTGCCAGCAGTGAAGACGGGGGTCAGCCCCAGCATTTT
TRBJ2-4 | few | . | TRBV5-1 | CASSFGPGENIQYF | TGCGCCAGCAGCTTTGGGCCCGGGGAAAACATTCAGTACTTC
TRBJ2-4 | . | . | TRBV1 | CTSLLPSPKNIQYF | TGCACCAGCCTTTTGCCTAGCCCCAAAAACATTCAGTACTTC
TRBJ1-1 | . | . | TRBV5-1 | CASSQQGSGLTEAFF | TGCGCCAGCAGCCAGCAGGGGTCGGGTTTGACTGAAGCTTTCTTT
TRBJ2-4 | . | TRBD1 | TRBV30 | CAWSTGGLAKNIQYF | TGTGCCTGGAGTACAGGGGGATTAGCCAAAAACATTCAGTACTTC
TRBJ2-5 | . | TRBD1 | TRBV11-2 | CASSAPGQGAETQYF | TGTGCCAGCAGCGCCCCGGGACAGGGGGCTGAGACCCAGTACTTC
TRBJ2-7 | . | . | TRBV6-5 | CASSYSIVAGQNEQYF | TGTGCCAGCAGTTACTCGATCGTAGCGGGACAGAACGAGCAGTACTTC
TRBJ1-2 | . | . | TRBV27 | CASSRGGRYGYTF | TGTGCCAGCTCCCGGGGGGGACGGTATGGCTACACCTTC
TRBJ2-2 | . | . | TRBV5-1 | CASSPDLGAMNTGELFF | TGCGCCAGCAGCCCGGACCTGGGGGCAATGAACACCGGGGAGCTGTTTTTT
TRBJ1-1 | many | . | TRBV18 | CASSPSGTTEAFF | TGTGCCAGCTCACCATCAGGGACCACTGAAGCTTTCTTT
TRBJ1-2 | . | TRBD1 | TRBV7-2 | CASSPRRTGTGGYTF | TGTGCCAGCAGCCCTAGAAGGACAGGGACCGGAGGCTACACCTTC
TRBJ2-3 | few | . | TRBV11-1 | CASSLDRPTDTQYF | TGTGCCAGCAGCTTAGACAGGCCCACAGATACGCAGTATTTT
TRBJ1-1 | . | . | TRBV15 | CATSRDIGGGEGMAFF | TGTGCCACCAGCAGAGATATTGGGGGAGGCGAAGGAATGGCTTTCTTT
TRBJ1-2 | few | . | TRBV30 | CAWRGQATDYF | TGTGCCTGGAGGGGTCAGGCCACGGACTACTTC
TRBJ2-1 | . | . | TRBV28 | CASRMDRHNEQFF | TGTGCCAGCCGCATGGACAGACACAATGAGCAGTTCTTC
TRBJ2-7 | . | TRBD1 | TRBV18 | CASSLQGEYYEQYF | TGTGCCAGCTCCCTACAGGGGGAGTACTACGAGCAGTACTTC
TRBJ2-2 | few | TRBD2 | TRBV28 | CASSLGGGAPGELFF | TGTGCCAGCAGTTTGGGGGGAGGGGCCCCCGGGGAGCTGTTTTTT
TRBJ2-7 | few | . | TRBV6-1 | CASSASPAYEQYF | TGTGCCAGCAGCGCATCCCCTGCCTACGAGCAGTACTTC
TRBJ1-2 | . | . | TRBV5-6 | CASSLDQGNYGYTF | TGTGCCAGCAGCTTGGACCAGGGAAACTATGGCTACACCTTC
TRBJ1-1 | . | . | TRBV2 | CASSLYDGNTEAFF | TGTGCCAGCAGTCTCTACGACGGTAACACTGAAGCTTTCTTT
TRBJ2-3 | . | . | TRBV9 | CASSVEMNSADTQYF | TGTGCCAGCAGCGTAGAAATGAACTCCGCAGATACGCAGTATTTT
TRBJ2-2 | . | TRBD1 | TRBV6-5 | CASSPWQGAVGELFF | TGTGCCAGCAGTCCCTGGCAGGGGGCGGTCGGGGAGCTGTTTTTT
TRBJ2-7 | . | TRBD2 | TRBV13 | CASSSRSRGDEQYF | TGTGCCAGCAGCTCACGGTCCCGGGGGGACGAGCAGTACTTC
TRBJ2-1 | . | . | TRBV28 | CASSFLGRGLSQFF | TGTGCCAGCAGTTTTCTAGGGAGGGGGCTTTCGCAGTTCTTC
TRBJ2-1 | . | . | TRBV27 | CASINSYNEQFF | TGTGCCAGCATCAACTCCTACAATGAGCAGTTCTTC
TRBJ2-1 | . | . | TRBV11-2 | CASSPRGNPFYNEQFF | TGTGCCAGCAGCCCGAGGGGGAACCCTTTCTACAATGAGCAGTTCTTC
TRBJ2-7 | . | TRBD2 | TRBV7-9 | CASSLYRGAGGSYEQYF | TGTGCCAGCAGCTTATACCGGGGAGCGGGAGGCTCCTACGAGCAGTACTTC
TRBJ2-7 | . | . | TRBV18 | CASSPRGSSYEQYF | TGTGCCAGCTCACCACGGGGGAGCTCCTACGAGCAGTACTTC
TRBJ2-7 | . | . | TRBV6-1 | CASSVSRTSGEQYF | TGTGCCAGCAGTGTGAGTCGGACTTCGGGCGAGCAGTACTTC
TRBJ2-5 | once | TRBD2 | TRBV5-4 | CASSSGLAGSQETQYF | TGTGCCAGCAGCTCGGGGTTAGCGGGCTCCCAAGAGACCCAGTACTTC